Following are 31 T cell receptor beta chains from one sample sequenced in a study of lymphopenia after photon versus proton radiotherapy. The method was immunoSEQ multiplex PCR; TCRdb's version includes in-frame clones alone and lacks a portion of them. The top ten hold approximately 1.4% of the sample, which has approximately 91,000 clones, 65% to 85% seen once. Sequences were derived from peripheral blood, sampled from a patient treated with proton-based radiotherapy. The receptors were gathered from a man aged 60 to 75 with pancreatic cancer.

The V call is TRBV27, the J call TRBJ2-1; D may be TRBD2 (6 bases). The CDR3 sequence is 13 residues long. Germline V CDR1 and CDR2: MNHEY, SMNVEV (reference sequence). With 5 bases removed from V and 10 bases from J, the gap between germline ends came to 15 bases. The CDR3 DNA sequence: TGTGCCAGCAGTCCAACCCCGCGGGGAGAGCAGTTCTTC. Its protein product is CASSPTPRGEQFF.

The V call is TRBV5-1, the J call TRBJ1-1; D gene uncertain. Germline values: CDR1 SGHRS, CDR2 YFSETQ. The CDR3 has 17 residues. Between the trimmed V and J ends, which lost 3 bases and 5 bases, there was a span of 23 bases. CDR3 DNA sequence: TGCGCCAGCAGCTCACACTTAGGAGGTCGGGGTGGGACTGAAGCTTTCTTT. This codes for CASSSHLGGRGGTEAFF. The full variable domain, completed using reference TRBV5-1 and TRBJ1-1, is KAGVTQTPRYLIKTRGQQVTLSCSPISGHRSVSWYQQTPGQGLQFLFEYFSETQRNKGNFPGRFSGRQFSNSRSEMNVSTLELGDSALYLCASSSHLGGRGGTEAFFGQGTRLTVV.

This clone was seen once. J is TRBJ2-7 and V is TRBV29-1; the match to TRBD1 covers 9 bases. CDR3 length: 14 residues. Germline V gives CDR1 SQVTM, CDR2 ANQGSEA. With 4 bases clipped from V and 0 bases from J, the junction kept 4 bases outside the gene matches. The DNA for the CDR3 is TGCAGCGTTGGACCGGGACAGGGCTCCTACGAGCAGTACTTC. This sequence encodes CSVGPGQGSYEQYF.

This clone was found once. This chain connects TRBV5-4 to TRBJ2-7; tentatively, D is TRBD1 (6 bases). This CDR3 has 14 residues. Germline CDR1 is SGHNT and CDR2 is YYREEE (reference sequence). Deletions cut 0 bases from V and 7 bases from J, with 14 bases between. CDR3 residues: CASSLARGSREQYF. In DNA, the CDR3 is TGTGCCAGCAGCTTGGCCAGGGGATCGAGGGAGCAGTACTTC.

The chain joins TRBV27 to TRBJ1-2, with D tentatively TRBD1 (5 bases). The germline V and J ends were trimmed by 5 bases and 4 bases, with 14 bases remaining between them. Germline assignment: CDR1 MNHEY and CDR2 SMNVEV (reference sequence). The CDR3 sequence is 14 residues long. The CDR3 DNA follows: TGTGCCAGCAGTCCCCCGGGGGGGATCTATGGCTACACCTTC. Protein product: CASSPPGGIYGYTF.

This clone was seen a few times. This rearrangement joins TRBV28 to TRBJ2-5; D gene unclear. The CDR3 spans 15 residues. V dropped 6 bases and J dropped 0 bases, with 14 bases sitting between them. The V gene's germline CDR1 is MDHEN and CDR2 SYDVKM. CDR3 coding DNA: TGTGCCAGCAGCTCACCTTCGAGGTACCAAGAGACCCAGTACTTC. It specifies CASSSPSRYQETQYF.

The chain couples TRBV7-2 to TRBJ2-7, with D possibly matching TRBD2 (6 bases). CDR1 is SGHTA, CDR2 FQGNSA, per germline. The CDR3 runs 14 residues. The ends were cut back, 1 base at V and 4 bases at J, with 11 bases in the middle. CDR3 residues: CASSLGKGGYEQYF. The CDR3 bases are TGTGCCAGCAGCTTAGGGAAGGGAGGATACGAGCAGTACTTC.

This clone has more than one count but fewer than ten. In nucleotides, the CDR3 is TGCAGGGACAGTTCCTACGAGCAGTACTTC. Translated, it gives CRDSSYEQYF. The chain carries TRBV20-1 and TRBJ2-7; tentatively, D is TRBD1 (6 bases). Germline V gene lookup returns CDR1 DFQATT and CDR2 SNEGSKA (reference sequence). CDR3 length: 10 residues.

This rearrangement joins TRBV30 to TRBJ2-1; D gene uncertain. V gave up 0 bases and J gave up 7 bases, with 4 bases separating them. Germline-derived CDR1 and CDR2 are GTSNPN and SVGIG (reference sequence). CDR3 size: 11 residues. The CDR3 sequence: CAWSVVNEQFF. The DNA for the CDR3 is TGTGCCTGGAGTGTAGTTAATGAGCAGTTCTTC. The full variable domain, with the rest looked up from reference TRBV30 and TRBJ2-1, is SQTIHQWPATLVQPVGSPLSLECTVEGTSNPNLYWYRQAAGRGLQLLFYSVGIGQISSEVPQNLSASRPQDRQFILSSKKLLLSDSGFYLCAWSVVNEQFFGPGTRLTVL.

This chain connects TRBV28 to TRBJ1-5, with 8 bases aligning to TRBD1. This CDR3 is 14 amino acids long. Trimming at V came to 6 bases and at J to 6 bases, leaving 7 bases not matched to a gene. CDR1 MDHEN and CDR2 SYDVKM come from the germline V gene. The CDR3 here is CASRPGGEGQPQHF. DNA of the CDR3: TGTGCCAGCAGGCCAGGGGGCGAAGGTCAGCCCCAGCATTTT.

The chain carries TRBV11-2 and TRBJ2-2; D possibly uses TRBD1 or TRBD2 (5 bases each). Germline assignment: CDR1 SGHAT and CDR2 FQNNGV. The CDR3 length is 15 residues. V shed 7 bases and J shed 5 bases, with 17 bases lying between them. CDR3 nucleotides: TGTGCCAGCACACTCATGGGGGTTGAAACCGGGGAGCTGTTTTTT. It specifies CASTLMGVETGELFF.

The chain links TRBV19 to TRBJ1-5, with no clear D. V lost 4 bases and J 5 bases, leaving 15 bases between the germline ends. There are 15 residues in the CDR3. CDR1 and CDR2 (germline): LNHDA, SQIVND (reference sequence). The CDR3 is CASSTTRTQYQPQHF. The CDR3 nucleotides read TGTGCCAGTAGTACGACACGGACCCAATATCAGCCCCAGCATTTT.

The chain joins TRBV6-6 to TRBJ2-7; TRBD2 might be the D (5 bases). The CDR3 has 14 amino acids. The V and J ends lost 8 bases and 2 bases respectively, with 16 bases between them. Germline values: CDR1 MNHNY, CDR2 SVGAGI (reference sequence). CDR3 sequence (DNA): TGTGCCAGCGGGCCCCACGGGGAAGCCTACGAGCAGTACTTC. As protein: CASGPHGEAYEQYF.

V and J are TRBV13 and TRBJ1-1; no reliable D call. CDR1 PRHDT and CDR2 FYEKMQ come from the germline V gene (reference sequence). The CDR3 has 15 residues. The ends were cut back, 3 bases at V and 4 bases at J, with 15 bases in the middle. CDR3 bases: TGTGCCAGCAGCTTCCGGGCTCTGGGAGGCACTGAAGCTTTCTTT. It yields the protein CASSFRALGGTEAFF.

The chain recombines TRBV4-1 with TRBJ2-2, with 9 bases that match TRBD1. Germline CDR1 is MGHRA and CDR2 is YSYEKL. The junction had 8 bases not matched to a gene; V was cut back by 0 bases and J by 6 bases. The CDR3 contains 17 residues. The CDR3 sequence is CASSQDPPTGGSGELFF. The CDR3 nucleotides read TGCGCCAGCAGCCAAGATCCCCCGACAGGGGGGTCCGGGGAGCTGTTTTTT.

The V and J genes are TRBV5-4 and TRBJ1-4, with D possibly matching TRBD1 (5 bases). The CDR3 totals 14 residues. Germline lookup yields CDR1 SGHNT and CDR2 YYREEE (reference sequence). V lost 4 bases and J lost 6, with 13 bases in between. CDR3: CASSRGGRDEKLFF. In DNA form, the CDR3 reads TGTGCCAGCAGCCGGGGGGGGAGGGATGAAAAACTGTTTTTT.

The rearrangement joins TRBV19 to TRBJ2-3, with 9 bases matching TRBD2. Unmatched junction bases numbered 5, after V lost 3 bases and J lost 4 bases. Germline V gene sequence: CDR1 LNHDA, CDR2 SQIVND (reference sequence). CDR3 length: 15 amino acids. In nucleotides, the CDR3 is TGTGCCAGTAGTATGGGACTAGCCCCCGCAGATACGCAGTATTTT. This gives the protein CASSMGLAPADTQYF. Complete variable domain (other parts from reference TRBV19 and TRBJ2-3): DGGITQSPKYLFRKEGQNVTLSCEQNLNHDAMYWYRQDPGQGLRLIYYSQIVNDFQKGDIAEGYSVSREKKESFPLTVTSAQKNPTAFYLCASSMGLAPADTQYFGPGTRLTVL.

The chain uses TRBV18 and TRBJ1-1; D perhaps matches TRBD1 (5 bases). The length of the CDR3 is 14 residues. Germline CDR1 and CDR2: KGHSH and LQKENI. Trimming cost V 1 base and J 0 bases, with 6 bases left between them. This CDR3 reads CASSPQGLNTEAFF. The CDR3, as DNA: TGTGCCAGCTCACCACAGGGGTTGAACACTGAAGCTTTCTTT.

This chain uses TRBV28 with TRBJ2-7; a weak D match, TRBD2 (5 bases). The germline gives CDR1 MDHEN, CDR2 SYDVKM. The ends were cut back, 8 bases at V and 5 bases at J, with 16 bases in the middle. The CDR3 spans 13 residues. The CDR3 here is CASCPIARNEQYF. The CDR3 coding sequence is TGTGCCAGCTGCCCGATAGCGCGAAACGAGCAGTACTTC. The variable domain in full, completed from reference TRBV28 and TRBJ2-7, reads DVKVTQSSRYLVKRTGEKVFLECVQDMDHENMFWYRQDPGLGLRLIYFSYDVKMKEKGDIPEGYSVSREKKERFSLILESASTNQTSMYLCASCPIARNEQYFGPGTRLTVT.

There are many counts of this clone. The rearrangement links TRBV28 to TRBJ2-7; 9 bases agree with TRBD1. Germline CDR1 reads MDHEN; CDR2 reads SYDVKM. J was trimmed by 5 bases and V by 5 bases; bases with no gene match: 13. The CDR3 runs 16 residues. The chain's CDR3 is CASSPHPGQGPHEQYF. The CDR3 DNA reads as TGTGCCAGCAGTCCACACCCGGGACAGGGTCCCCACGAGCAGTACTTC.

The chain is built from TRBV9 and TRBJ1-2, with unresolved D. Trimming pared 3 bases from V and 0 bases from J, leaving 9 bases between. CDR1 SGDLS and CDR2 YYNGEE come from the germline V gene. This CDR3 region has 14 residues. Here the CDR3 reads CASSEAATNYGYTF. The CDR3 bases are TGTGCCAGCAGCGAAGCAGCTACTAACTATGGCTACACCTTC.

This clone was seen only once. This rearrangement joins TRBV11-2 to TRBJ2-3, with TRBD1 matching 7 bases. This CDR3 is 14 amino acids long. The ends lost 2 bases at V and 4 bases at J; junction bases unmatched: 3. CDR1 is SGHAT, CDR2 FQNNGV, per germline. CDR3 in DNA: TGTGCCAGCAGCTTAAGACAGGGTGCAGATACGCAGTATTTT. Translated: CASSLRQGADTQYF.

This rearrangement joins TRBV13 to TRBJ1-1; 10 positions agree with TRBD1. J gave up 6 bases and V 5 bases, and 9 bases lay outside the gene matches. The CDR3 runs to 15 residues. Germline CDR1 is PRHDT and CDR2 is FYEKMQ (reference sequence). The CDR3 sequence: CASSLPVGTGAEAFF. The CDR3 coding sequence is TGTGCCAGCAGCCTCCCGGTGGGGACAGGGGCTGAAGCTTTCTTT.

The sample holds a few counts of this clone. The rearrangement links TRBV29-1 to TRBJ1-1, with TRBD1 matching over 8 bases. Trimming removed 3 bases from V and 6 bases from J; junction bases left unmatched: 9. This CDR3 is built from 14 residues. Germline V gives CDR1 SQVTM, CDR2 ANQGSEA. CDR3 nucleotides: TGCAGCGTTGATGGTGACAGGGGCATGGCTGAAGCTTTCTTT. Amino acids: CSVDGDRGMAEAFF.

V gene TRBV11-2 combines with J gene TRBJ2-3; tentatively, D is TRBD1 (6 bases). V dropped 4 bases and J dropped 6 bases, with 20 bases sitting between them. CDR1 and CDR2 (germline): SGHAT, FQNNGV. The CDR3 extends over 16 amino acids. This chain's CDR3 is CASSSRIGGQRDTQYF. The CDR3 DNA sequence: TGTGCCAGCAGCTCTCGAATCGGAGGACAGAGGGATACGCAGTATTTT. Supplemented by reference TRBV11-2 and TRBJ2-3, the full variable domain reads EAGVAQSPRYKIIEKRQSVAFWCNPISGHATLYWYQQILGQGPKLLIQFQNNGVVDDSQLPKDRFSAERLKGVDSTLKIQPAKLEDSAVYLCASSSRIGGQRDTQYFGPGTRLTVL.

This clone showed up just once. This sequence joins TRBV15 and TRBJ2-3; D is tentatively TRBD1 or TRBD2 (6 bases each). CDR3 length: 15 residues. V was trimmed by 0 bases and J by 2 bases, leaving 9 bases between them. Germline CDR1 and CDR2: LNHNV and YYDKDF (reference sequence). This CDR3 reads CATSRDPGATDTQYF. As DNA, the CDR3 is TGTGCCACCAGCAGAGATCCGGGGGCCACAGATACGCAGTATTTT.

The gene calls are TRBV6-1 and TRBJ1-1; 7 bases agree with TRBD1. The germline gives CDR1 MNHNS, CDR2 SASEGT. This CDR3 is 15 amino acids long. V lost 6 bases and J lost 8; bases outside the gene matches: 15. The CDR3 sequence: CASRDLGQPGGEAFF. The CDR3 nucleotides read TGTGCCAGCAGGGATCTGGGACAGCCCGGGGGGGAAGCTTTCTTT.

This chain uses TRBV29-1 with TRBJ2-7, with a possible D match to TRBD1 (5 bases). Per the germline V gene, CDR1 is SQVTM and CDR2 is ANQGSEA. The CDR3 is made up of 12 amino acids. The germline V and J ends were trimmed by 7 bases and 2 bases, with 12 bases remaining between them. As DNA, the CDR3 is TGCAGCGCCCTTGGGGCGACCTACGAGCAGTACTTC. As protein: CSALGATYEQYF.

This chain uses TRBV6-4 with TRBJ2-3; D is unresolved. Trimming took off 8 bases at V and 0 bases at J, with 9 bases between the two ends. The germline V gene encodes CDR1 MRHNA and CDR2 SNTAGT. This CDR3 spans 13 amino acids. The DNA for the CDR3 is TGTGCCAGCGCTAAAGGTAGCACAGATACGCAGTATTTT. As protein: CASAKGSTDTQYF.

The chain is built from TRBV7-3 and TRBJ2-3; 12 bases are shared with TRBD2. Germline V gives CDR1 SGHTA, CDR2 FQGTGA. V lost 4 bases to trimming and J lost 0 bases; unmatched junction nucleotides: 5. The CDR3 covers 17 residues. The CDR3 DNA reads TGTGCCAGCAGCTCAGGACTAGCGGGGACTAGCACAGATACGCAGTATTTT. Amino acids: CASSSGLAGTSTDTQYF. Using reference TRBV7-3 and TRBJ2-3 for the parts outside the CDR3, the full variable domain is GAGVSQTPSNKVTEKGKYVELRCDPISGHTALYWYRQSLGQGPEFLIYFQGTGAADDSGLPNDRFFAVRPEGSVSTLKIQRTERGDSAVYLCASSSGLAGTSTDTQYFGPGTRLTVL.

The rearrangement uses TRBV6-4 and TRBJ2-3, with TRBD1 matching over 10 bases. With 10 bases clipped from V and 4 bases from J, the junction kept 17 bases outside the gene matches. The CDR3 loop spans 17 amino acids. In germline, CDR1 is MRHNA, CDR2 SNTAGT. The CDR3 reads CAILTGTGVPLPDTQYF. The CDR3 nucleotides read TGTGCCATTCTGACCGGGACAGGGGTCCCCTTGCCAGATACGCAGTATTTT.